The entry that follows covers one TCR beta chain sequence. Its specificity is unknown. TCRdb independently ran MiXCR on the reads; one entry per CDR3 protein. The sample has about 900,000 distinct CDR3 sequences, 31% seen once. This record comes from a study of T cell repertoires in cytomegalovirus infection. Study background: It was the public TCR beta signatures that indicated both CMV infection and matching HLA type.

The V end was cut by 3 bases, the J end by 8 bases, with 23 bases between. Looked up from germline, CDR1 is SGHDT and CDR2 is YYEEEE. CDR3 length: 16 residues. The sequence was collected from a human donor in good health (CMV status not recorded). Some clones in this sample may be carry-over from other donors' samples. The V and J genes are TRBV5-6 and TRBJ1-2; the D is unclear. The starting material was cultured CD8+ T cells from PBMCs, obtained from culture after CMV antigen stimulation. The DNA for the CDR3 is TGTGCCAGCAGCTCCCCAAGCGAATGGGCTTCTAAGGGCTACACCTTC. It translates to CASSSPSEWASKGYTF.